Sequencing of this T cell receptor beta chain was carried out in a study of shared clonotypes between healthy human individuals. Germline V CDR1 and CDR2: LNHDA, SQIVND (reference sequence). CDR3 length: 16 residues. The V and J ends lost 4 bases and 7 bases, in that order; junction bases with no gene match: 13. Naive CD8 cells were CD45RO-negative, positively selected for CCR7, excluding terminally differentiated effector memory CD45RA+ cells. Profiling relied on immunoSEQ multiplex PCR, and the TCRdb table lists in-frame clones only, not all of them. The sample records 2 million to 2.5 million clones, roughly 94% being singletons. Study-wide results and caveats: Estimated clonotype richness was generally higher in naive than memory subsets. Rarefaction showed sorted-subset sequencing was incomplete despite large depth.

Turning to this clone: Antigen: not known.

Sequenced: naive CD8+ T cells sorted from blood. This chain uses TRBV19 with TRBJ1-5; 7 nucleotides line up with TRBD1. The TCR sequence derives from a man between 18 and 29 years old in good health. The CDR3 loop is CASSNTGTAFLQPQHF. The CDR3 DNA reads as TGTGCCAGTAGTAACACCGGGACAGCCTTTTTACAGCCCCAGCATTTT.